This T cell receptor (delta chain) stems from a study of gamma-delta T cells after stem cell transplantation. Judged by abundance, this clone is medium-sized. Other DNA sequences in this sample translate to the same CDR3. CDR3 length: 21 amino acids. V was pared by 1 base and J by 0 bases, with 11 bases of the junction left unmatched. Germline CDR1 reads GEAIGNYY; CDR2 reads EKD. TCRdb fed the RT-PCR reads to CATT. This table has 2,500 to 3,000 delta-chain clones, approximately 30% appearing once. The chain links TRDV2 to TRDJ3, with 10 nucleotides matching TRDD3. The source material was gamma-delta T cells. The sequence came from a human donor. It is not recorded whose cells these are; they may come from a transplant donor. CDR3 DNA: TGTGCCTGTGACACTCTGGGGGATATCCACCAAAGCTCCTGGGACACCCGACAGATGTTTTTC. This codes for CACDTLGDIHQSSWDTRQMFF.